This T cell receptor beta chain was recovered during a study of identical twins. TCRdb used MiXCR to reprocess the 5' RACE reads, holding one entry per CDR3 protein. The repertoire consists of fewer than 500,000 distinct CDR3 sequences, with 20% to 25% occurring once and the leading ten covering 2.9%. Everyone who donated was a healthy Caucasian. The CDR3 runs to 16 residues. V lost 0 bases to trimming and J lost 8 bases; unmatched junction nucleotides: 6. Germline-derived CDR1 and CDR2 are SGDLS and YYNGEE. The same data also went into a second study, on T cells expressing NK-cell markers.

The TCR sequence derives from a woman between 18 and 29 years old in good health. Specimen: CD4+ T cells sorted from blood. This chain connects TRBV9 to TRBJ2-1; TRBD2 matches 12 bases. CDR3: CASSVEASGRGHEQFF. CDR3 DNA sequence: TGTGCCAGCAGCGTAGAGGCTAGCGGGAGGGGCCATGAGCAGTTCTTC.